These 32 T cell receptor beta chains were all obtained from the same sample, sequenced in a study of cytomegalovirus exposure and HLA in healthy donors. Primers for the PCR totalled 60 Vbeta and 13 Jbeta. Sequencing used immunoSEQ multiplex PCR; TCRdb keeps in-frame clones, though not all of them. The sample contains tens of thousands of clones, about 81% of which appear only once. Source material: PBMCs. These receptors all come from a human donor in good health.

The V and J genes are TRBV7-9 and TRBJ2-5, with 10 bases fitting TRBD1. Near its end, the DNA agrees better with TRBJ2-7, so the J call may be wrong. The CDR3 has 13 amino acids. Per the germline V gene, CDR1 is SEHNR and CDR2 is FQNEAQ (reference sequence). The DNA of the CDR3 is TGTGCCAGCAGCTCGGGACAGGGGAACGAGCAGTACTTC. Translating it yields CASSSGQGNEQYF.

This sequence joins TRBV5-1 and TRBJ2-3; D gene unclear. V was cut by 4 bases and J by 6 bases, with 15 bases left in between. Per germline, CDR1 SGHRS and CDR2 YFSETQ. This CDR3 spans 14 amino acids. CDR3: CASSLQAFSDTQYF. The CDR3 coding sequence is TGCGCCAGCAGCCTTCAGGCGTTCTCGGATACGCAGTATTTT.

The chain links TRBV6-5 to TRBJ2-5; 10 nucleotides align to TRBD1. The DNA end lines up better with TRBJ2-7; the J call may be wrong. CDR1 is MNHEY, CDR2 SVGAGI, per germline. This CDR3 is 13 amino acids long. As DNA, the CDR3 is TGTGCCAGCAGGGACAGGGGGATGTACGAGCAGTACTTC. Protein product: CASRDRGMYEQYF.

This clone was seen more than once but under ten times. The rearrangement uses TRBV10-3 and TRBJ2-7; TRBD1 aligns across 7 bases. The germline gives CDR1 ENHRY, CDR2 SYGVKD. The CDR3 is made up of 14 amino acids. V shed 2 bases, J shed 6 bases, and the junction held 7 bases outside the gene matches. CDR3 region: CAISERGRVSEQYF. In nucleotides, the CDR3 is TGTGCCATCAGTGAGAGGGGGCGTGTGTCCGAGCAGTACTTC.

The rearrangement links TRBV15 to TRBJ2-7; D uncertain. The CDR3 is 13 amino acids. The V end lost 1 base, the J end lost 5 bases, and 9 bases lay between the germline ends. Germline lookup yields CDR1 LNHNV and CDR2 YYDKDF (reference sequence). CDR3 in DNA: TGTGCCACCAGCAGAGGAAGACTGGACGAGCAGTACTTC. Translating it yields CATSRGRLDEQYF.

The gene calls are TRBV27 and TRBJ2-2, with D possibly being TRBD2 (5 bases). CDR1 and CDR2 (germline): MNHEY, SMNVEV (reference sequence). The CDR3 has 17 amino acids. V was trimmed by 3 bases and J by 1 base, leaving 15 bases between them. The DNA of the CDR3 is TGTGCCAGCAGTTTGGAAATCAGGACTCAGAACACCGGGGAGCTGTTTTTT. Its protein is CASSLEIRTQNTGELFF.

This clone was observed a handful of times. The genes are TRBV11-3 and TRBJ2-7, with 8 bases aligning to TRBD2. CDR3 length equals 13 residues. The V segment lost 5 bases and the J segment 4 bases; nucleotides outside the gene matches: 4. Germline V gives CDR1 SGHNT, CDR2 YENEEA. CDR3 sequence (DNA): TGTGCCAGCAGCAAACTAGCGGAATACGAGCAGTACTTC. It specifies CASSKLAEYEQYF.

The rearrangement joins TRBV5-1 to TRBJ2-1, with D possibly matching TRBD2 (6 bases). Trimming left V 5 bases short and J 9 bases short, with 15 bases between. This CDR3 comprises 13 residues. In germline, CDR1 is SGHRS, CDR2 YFSETQ. CDR3 in amino acids: CASREGWVSEQFF. CDR3 DNA: TGCGCCAGCAGGGAGGGGTGGGTCTCTGAGCAGTTCTTC.

There are a few counts of this clone. The chain uses TRBV28 and TRBJ2-1; D is ambiguous. The length of the CDR3 is 14 residues. CDR1 is MDHEN and CDR2 is SYDVKM in the germline V gene. V was trimmed by 3 bases and J by 7 bases, leaving 13 bases between them. CDR3 residues: CASSFSPPRNEQFF. In DNA, the CDR3 is TGTGCCAGCAGTTTCTCCCCTCCGAGGAATGAGCAGTTCTTC.

The V call is TRBV7-2, the J call TRBJ2-5, with 10 nucleotides matching TRBD2. Losses at the gene ends were 3 bases for V and 5 bases for J; bases not matched to a gene: 6. Germline CDR1 reads SGHTA; CDR2 reads FQGNSA. The CDR3 runs 15 residues. CDR3 residues: CASSFTSGASETQYF. The CDR3 DNA sequence: TGTGCCAGCAGCTTTACTAGCGGGGCTTCGGAGACCCAGTACTTC.

V and J are TRBV13 and TRBJ1-3; TRBD1 is a possible D gene (6 bases). From germline, CDR1 is PRHDT and CDR2 FYEKMQ (reference sequence). V was trimmed by 5 bases and J by 0 bases, leaving 14 bases between them. The CDR3 has 16 residues. The CDR3 sequence: CASSTAGGFSGNTIYF. The CDR3 coding sequence is TGTGCCAGCAGCACCGCGGGGGGCTTCTCTGGAAACACCATATATTTT. Based on the CDR3 plus reference TRBV13 and TRBJ1-3, the full variable domain is AAGVIQSPRHLIKEKRETATLKCYPIPRHDTVYWYQQGPGQDPQFLISFYEKMQSDKGSIPDRFSAQQFSDYHSELNMSSLELGDSALYFCASSTAGGFSGNTIYFGEGSWLTVV.

The chain couples TRBV5-1 to TRBJ2-1, with D tentatively TRBD1 (5 bases). The germline V gene has CDR1 SGHRS and CDR2 YFSETQ. The CDR3 has 17 residues. V was trimmed by 4 bases and J by 2 bases, leaving 19 bases between them. The CDR3 loop is CASSLGDRLKPYNEQFF. CDR3 bases: TGCGCCAGCAGCCTTGGCGACAGACTTAAGCCCTACAATGAGCAGTTCTTC.

The chain links TRBV7-3 to TRBJ1-6; D is unresolved. CDR1 is SGHTA, CDR2 FQGTGA, per germline. The CDR3 contains 13 residues. V lost 5 bases and J 10 bases, leaving 12 bases between the germline ends. The CDR3 reads CASSQEVSSPLHF. The CDR3 bases are TGTGCCAGCAGCCAGGAGGTTAGCTCACCCCTCCACTTT.

This clone was counted once. The rearrangement uses TRBV5-4 and TRBJ1-1; no definite D call. V was shortened by 7 bases and J by 0 bases, with 16 bases between the two germline ends. Germline CDR1 reads SGHNT; CDR2 reads YYREEE (reference sequence). CDR3 length: 15 residues. The CDR3 DNA reads TGTGCCAGCGGGTTCGCGGGCCAAATGAACACTGAAGCTTTCTTT. Translated: CASGFAGQMNTEAFF.

The chain couples TRBV30 to TRBJ1-1; D unclear. V lost 2 bases, J lost 4 bases, and 8 bases lay in between. Germline CDR1 is GTSNPN and CDR2 is SVGIG (reference sequence). The CDR3 is made up of 12 amino acids. The CDR3 nucleotides read TGTGCCTGGAGTCCCCCTGTCACTGAAGCTTTCTTT. It yields the protein CAWSPPVTEAFF.

The V call is TRBV9, the J call TRBJ1-5, with no clear D. CDR3 length: 14 amino acids. Between the trimmed V and J ends, which lost 0 bases and 7 bases, there was a span of 11 bases. The germline V gene encodes CDR1 SGDLS and CDR2 YYNGEE. The DNA for the CDR3 is TGTGCCAGCAGCGTAGCAGATTCCCGCCAGCCCCAGCATTTT. Protein sequence: CASSVADSRQPQHF.

CDR3 protein: CASSLTGGKAGELFF. The CDR3 bases are TGTGCCAGCAGCTTAACAGGGGGCAAGGCCGGGGAGCTGTTTTTT. The chain has TRBV11-2 and TRBJ2-2, with TRBD1 identical over 9 bases. Germline trimming cut 2 bases from V and 6 bases from J; bases unmatched to any gene: 4. This CDR3 has 15 residues. Germline-derived CDR1 and CDR2 are SGHAT and FQNNGV.

The V gene is TRBV4-3, the J gene TRBJ1-4; no firm D call. The CDR3 is made up of 14 amino acids. V was clipped by 4 bases and J by 3 bases, with 9 bases between them. The germline V gene has CDR1 LGHNA and CDR2 YSLEER. CDR3 sequence: CASSPRGANEKLFF. CDR3 nucleotide sequence: TGCGCCAGCAGCCCACGGGGAGCTAATGAAAAACTGTTTTTT.

The table lists this clone with a count of one. J is TRBJ2-3 and V is TRBV28; TRBD2 matches at 8 bases. The CDR3 runs 14 residues. The trim removed 7 bases at V and 0 bases at J, leaving 3 bases unmatched. Germline CDR1 is MDHEN and CDR2 is SYDVKM. In DNA, the CDR3 is TGTGCCAGCAACCCGGGGGGGAGCACAGATACGCAGTATTTT. Its protein product is CASNPGGSTDTQYF.

This clone was picked up a small number of times. V usage is TRBV7-2 and J usage is TRBJ1-6; no clear D. The CDR3 runs to 14 residues. V dropped 5 bases and J dropped 10 bases, with 15 bases sitting between them. CDR1 and CDR2 from the germline V gene are SGHTA and FQGNSA. The CDR3 region is CASSPIYGHSPLHF. CDR3 coding DNA: TGTGCCAGCAGCCCAATATATGGGCACTCACCCCTCCACTTT.

The chain uses TRBV5-1 and TRBJ2-1, with D possibly matching TRBD1 (6 bases). This CDR3 comprises 15 residues. With 0 bases removed from V and 1 base from J, the gap between germline ends came to 8 bases. Germline-derived CDR1 and CDR2 are SGHRS and YFSETQ. The CDR3 DNA reads as TGCGCCAGCAGCTTGGGGGGGCAGTCCTACAATGAGCAGTTCTTC. Amino acid sequence: CASSLGGQSYNEQFF.

The rearrangement joins TRBV7-2 to TRBJ2-3; possible D gene TRBD2, 7 bases. V lost 0 bases and J 2 bases, leaving 12 bases between the germline ends. Germline V gene sequence: CDR1 SGHTA, CDR2 FQGNSA. This CDR3 has 16 amino acids. This chain's CDR3 is CASSLAGGPPTDTQYF. The CDR3 DNA follows: TGTGCCAGCAGCTTAGCGGGGGGGCCTCCCACAGATACGCAGTATTTT.

The chain uses TRBV6-5 and TRBJ2-7; D is perhaps TRBD1 (5 bases). CDR1 and CDR2 from the germline V gene are MNHEY and SVGAGI. The CDR3 spans 15 residues. The V gene lost 2 bases and the J gene lost 6 bases, with 17 bases spanning the gap. Here the CDR3 reads CASSYRAGLILEQYF. In DNA, the CDR3 is TGTGCCAGCAGTTACAGGGCAGGGTTAATCCTCGAGCAGTACTTC.

This chain connects TRBV5-1 to TRBJ2-3; 11 nucleotides align to TRBD2. Trimming at V came to 5 bases and at J to 4 bases, leaving 9 bases not matched to a gene. The CDR3 covers 16 residues. The germline V gene has CDR1 SGHRS and CDR2 YFSETQ. The CDR3 DNA reads TGCGCCAGCAGAGAGGGTAGCGGGGGGGCCGCAGATACGCAGTATTTT. It translates to CASREGSGGAADTQYF.

This chain links TRBV5-1 with TRBJ1-6; D possibly corresponds to TRBD1 (5 bases). Germline CDR1 reads SGHRS; CDR2 reads YFSETQ. The CDR3 extends over 15 amino acids. The ends were cut back, 0 bases at V and 10 bases at J, with 14 bases in the middle. CDR3 DNA sequence: TGCGCCAGCAGCTTGGGGCAGGGAGGTGTGTCACCCCTCCACTTT. It translates to CASSLGQGGVSPLHF.

This chain links TRBV19 with TRBJ2-2, with 16 bases matching TRBD2. The length of the CDR3 is 17 residues. Germline V gives CDR1 LNHDA, CDR2 SQIVND (reference sequence). V gave up 6 bases and J gave up 1 base; unmatched junction bases: 2. CDR3 in amino acids: CASRGTSGGVNTGELFF. DNA of the CDR3: TGTGCCAGTAGGGGGACTAGCGGGGGGGTGAACACCGGGGAGCTGTTTTTT.

This clone was detected once. This chain joins TRBV2 and TRBJ1-5; TRBD1 might be the D (6 bases). CDR3 length: 15 amino acids. V was cut by 4 bases and J by 3 bases, with 13 bases left in between. Germline V gene data show CDR1 as SNHLY and CDR2 as FYNNEI. The CDR3 sequence is CASSVGHPNNQPQHF. The CDR3 DNA follows: TGTGCCAGCAGTGTGGGACACCCAAACAATCAGCCCCAGCATTTT.

As for this clone: A junction boundary mismatches the germline segment, possibly from a read error. This sequence joins TRBV14 and TRBJ1-6; no definite D call. Germline CDR1 is SGHDN and CDR2 is FVKESK. The CDR3 consists of 18 residues. CDR3 protein: CASSLDRVMPSYNSPLYF. As DNA, the CDR3 is TGTGCCAGCAGCCTTGACCGGGTCATGCCCTCCTATAATTCACCCCTCTACTTT.

This clone occurred a few times. J is TRBJ1-1 and V is TRBV7-8; 7 positions agree with TRBD1. From germline, CDR1 is SGHVS and CDR2 FQNEAQ. V lost 5 bases and J lost 10; bases outside the gene matches: 10. The CDR3 is 13 amino acids. The CDR3, as DNA: TGTGCCAGCAGCCAGACAGGGTCGAATCTAGCTTTCTTT. Translating it yields CASSQTGSNLAFF. Complete variable domain (other parts from reference TRBV7-8 and TRBJ1-1): GAGVSQSPRYKVAKRGQDVALRCDPISGHVSLFWYQQALGQGPEFLTYFQNEAQLDKSGLPSDRFFAERPEGSVSTLKIQRTQQEDSAVYLCASSQTGSNLAFFGQGTRLTVV.

The gene calls are TRBV7-9 and TRBJ1-2, with a weak D call TRBD1 (5 bases). The germline CDR1 and CDR2 sequences are SEHNR and FQNEAQ (reference sequence). The germline V and J ends were trimmed by 8 bases and 6 bases, with 13 bases remaining between them. The CDR3 sequence is 12 residues long. In DNA form, the CDR3 reads TGTGCCAGCGGGTCAGGGTCGAATGGCTACACCTTC. Protein: CASGSGSNGYTF.

The J gene is TRBJ2-2, the V gene TRBV11-3; 7 positions match TRBD2. This CDR3 comprises 14 residues. The junction had 5 bases not matched to a gene; V was cut back by 3 bases and J by 7 bases. Germline CDR1 reads SGHNT; CDR2 reads YENEEA. CDR3 region: CASSFSGGGGELFF. The CDR3 nucleotides read TGTGCCAGCAGCTTCTCGGGGGGTGGCGGGGAGCTGTTTTTT.

V is TRBV4-3 and J is TRBJ2-1; TRBD1 might be the D (6 bases). V lost 3 bases, J lost 9 bases, and 12 bases lay in between. This CDR3 comprises 13 residues. Germline assignment: CDR1 LGHNA and CDR2 YSLEER. DNA of the CDR3: TGCGCCAGCAGCCATCGACAGGAACTTGAGCAGTTCTTC. This codes for CASSHRQELEQFF.